These 3 T cell receptor beta chains originate from one sample sequenced in a study of a mutant IDH1 vaccine in newly diagnosed glioma. Time point here: baseline, week 1 (first vaccination visit). As for treatment: pre-vaccination baseline after standard-of-care therapy. The data were produced by immunoSEQ multiplex PCR, yet TCRdb's version contains in-frame clones alone and is incomplete. The sample holds 85,000 to 100,000 clones, 80% to 90% seen once. This specimen was PBMCs, taken from a glioma patient treated with radiotherapy, temozolomide or both. The receptor source for this set is a woman aged 45-60 years with glioma.

The chain combines TRBV5-4 with TRBJ2-7; TRBD1 matches 7 bases. CDR3 length equals 14 residues. V lost 0 bases to trimming and J lost 3 bases; unmatched junction nucleotides: 3. Germline assignment: CDR1 SGHNT and CDR2 YYREEE (reference sequence). CDR3 sequence reads: CASSLGAGGYEQYF. DNA of the CDR3: TGTGCCAGCAGCTTGGGGGCAGGGGGCTACGAGCAGTACTTC. The variable domain in full, completed from reference TRBV5-4 and TRBJ2-7, reads ETGVTQSPTHLIKTRGQQVTLRCSSQSGHNTVSWYQQALGQGPQFIFQYYREEENGRGNFPPRFSGLQFPNYSSELNVNALELDDSALYLCASSLGAGGYEQYFGPGTRLTVT.

The chain has TRBV9 and TRBJ2-7; TRBD1 might be the D (5 bases). The CDR3 runs 14 residues. CDR1 is SGDLS and CDR2 is YYNGEE in the germline V gene. The germline V and J ends were trimmed by 1 base and 0 bases, with 8 bases remaining between them. The CDR3 spells CASSVKDSSYEQYF. The CDR3 DNA reads TGTGCCAGCAGCGTAAAAGACAGCTCCTACGAGCAGTACTTC.

The chain employs TRBV7-3 and TRBJ2-5; D unresolved. The V end was cut by 3 bases, the J end by 1 base, with 6 bases between. Per germline, CDR1 SGHTA and CDR2 FQGTGA. This CDR3 comprises 13 residues. The CDR3 sequence: CASSFGPQETQYF. In nucleotides, the CDR3 is TGTGCCAGCAGCTTTGGGCCCCAAGAGACCCAGTACTTC.